A single sample gave rise to the 3 T cell receptor beta chains below, sequenced in a study of cytomegalovirus exposure and HLA in healthy donors. The PCR contained 60 Vbeta and 13 Jbeta primers. Libraries were prepared by immunoSEQ multiplex PCR; TCRdb keeps only in-frame clonotypes and omits some of them. The sample carries about 150,000 clones, less than 90% recorded once. Sequencing was done on a sample of PBMCs. These receptors came from a man aged 18 to 30 in good health and CMV-seronegative.

CDR3 sequence reads: CASSLVPGSNTEAFF. CDR3 DNA sequence: TGTGCCAGCAGCTTAGTTCCGGGATCGAACACTGAAGCTTTCTTT. The rearrangement uses TRBV7-6 and TRBJ1-1, with D unresolved. The CDR3 is 15 residues long. Looked up from germline, CDR1 is SGHVS and CDR2 is FNYEAQ. The V and J ends lost 1 base and 1 base respectively, with 10 bases between them.

This clone was picked up a small number of times. The J gene is TRBJ2-5, the V gene TRBV7-9; TRBD2 might be the D (6 bases). Trimming pared 8 bases from V and 5 bases from J, leaving 12 bases between. Germline assignment: CDR1 SEHNR and CDR2 FQNEAQ (reference sequence). This CDR3 has 12 residues. The CDR3 loop reads CASRDFSETQYF. The CDR3 nucleotides are TGTGCCAGCCGGGACTTTTCGGAGACCCAGTACTTC.

The V gene is TRBV7-8, the J gene TRBJ1-1; a weak D match, TRBD1 (5 bases). The CDR3 loop spans 17 amino acids. V was trimmed by 8 bases and J by 1 base, leaving 23 bases between them. Germline loops: CDR1 SGHVS, CDR2 FQNEAQ. The CDR3 region has the DNA TGTGCCAGCGCTAGGGGCAGGGCAGCCTCGGGGAACACTGAAGCTTTCTTT. It codes for CASARGRAASGNTEAFF.